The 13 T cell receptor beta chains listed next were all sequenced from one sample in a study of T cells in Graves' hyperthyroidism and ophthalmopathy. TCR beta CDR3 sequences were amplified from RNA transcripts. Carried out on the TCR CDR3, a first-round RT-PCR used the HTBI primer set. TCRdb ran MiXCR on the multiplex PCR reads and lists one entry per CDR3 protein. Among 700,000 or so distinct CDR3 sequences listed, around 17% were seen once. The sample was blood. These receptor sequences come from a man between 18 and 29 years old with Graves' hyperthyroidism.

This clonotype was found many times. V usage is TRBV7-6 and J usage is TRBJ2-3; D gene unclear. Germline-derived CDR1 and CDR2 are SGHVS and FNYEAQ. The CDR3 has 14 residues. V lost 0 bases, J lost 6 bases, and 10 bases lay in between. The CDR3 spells CASSLAQAADTQYF. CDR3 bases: TGTGCCAGCAGCTTAGCCCAGGCGGCGGATACGCAGTATTTT.

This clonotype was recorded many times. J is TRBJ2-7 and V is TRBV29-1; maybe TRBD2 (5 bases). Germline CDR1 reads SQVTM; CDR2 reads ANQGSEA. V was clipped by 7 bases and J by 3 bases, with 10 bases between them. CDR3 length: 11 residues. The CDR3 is CSAMAGYEQYF. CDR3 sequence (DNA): TGCAGCGCCATGGCGGGCTACGAGCAGTACTTC.

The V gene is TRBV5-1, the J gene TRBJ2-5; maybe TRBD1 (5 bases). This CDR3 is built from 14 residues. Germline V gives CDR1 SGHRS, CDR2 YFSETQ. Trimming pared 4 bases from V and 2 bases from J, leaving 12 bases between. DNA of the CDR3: TGCGCCAGCAGCCCGCAGACAGTTCAAGAGACCCAGTACTTC. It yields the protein CASSPQTVQETQYF.

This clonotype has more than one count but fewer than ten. The CDR3 loop reads CSARQGVYEQYF. The CDR3 region has the DNA TGCAGCGCCCGACAGGGGGTCTACGAGCAGTACTTC. V and J are TRBV29-1 and TRBJ2-7; 9 bases agree with TRBD1. Unmatched junction bases numbered 4, after V lost 7 bases and J lost 3 bases. CDR3 length equals 12 residues. Germline values: CDR1 SQVTM, CDR2 ANQGSEA.

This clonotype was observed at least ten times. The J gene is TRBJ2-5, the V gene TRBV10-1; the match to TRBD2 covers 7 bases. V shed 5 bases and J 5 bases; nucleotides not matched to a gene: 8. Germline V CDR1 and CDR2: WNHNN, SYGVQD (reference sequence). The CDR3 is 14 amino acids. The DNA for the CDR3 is TGCGCCAGCAGTCCAGCACTAGCGCGGGAGACCCAGTACTTC. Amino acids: CASSPALARETQYF.

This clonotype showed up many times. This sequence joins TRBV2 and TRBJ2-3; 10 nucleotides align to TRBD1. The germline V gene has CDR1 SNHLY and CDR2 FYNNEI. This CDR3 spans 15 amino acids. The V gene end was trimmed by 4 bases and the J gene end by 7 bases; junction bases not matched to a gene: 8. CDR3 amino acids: CASSAPGTGENTQYF. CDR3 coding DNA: TGTGCCAGCAGTGCACCCGGGACAGGGGAGAATACGCAGTATTTT. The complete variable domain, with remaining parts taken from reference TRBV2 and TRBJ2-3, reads EPEVTQTPSHQVTQMGQEVILRCVPISNHLYFYWYRQILGQKVEFLVSFYNNEISEKSEIFDDQFSVERPDGSNFTLKIRSTKLEDSAMYFCASSAPGTGENTQYFGPGTRLTVL.

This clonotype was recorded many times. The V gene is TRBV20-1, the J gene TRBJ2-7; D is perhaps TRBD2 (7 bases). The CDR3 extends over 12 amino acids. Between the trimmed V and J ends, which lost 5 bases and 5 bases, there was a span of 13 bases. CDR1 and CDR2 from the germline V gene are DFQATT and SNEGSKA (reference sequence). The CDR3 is CSAGRGSDEQYF. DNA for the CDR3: TGCAGTGCTGGGAGGGGGTCTGACGAGCAGTACTTC.

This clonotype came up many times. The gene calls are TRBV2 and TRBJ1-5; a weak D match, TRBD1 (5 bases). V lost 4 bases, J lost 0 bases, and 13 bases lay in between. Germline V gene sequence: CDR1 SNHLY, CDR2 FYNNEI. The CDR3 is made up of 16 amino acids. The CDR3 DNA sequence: TGTGCCAGCAGTGCTCCAGGGTGGTATAGCAATCAGCCCCAGCATTTT. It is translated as CASSAPGWYSNQPQHF.

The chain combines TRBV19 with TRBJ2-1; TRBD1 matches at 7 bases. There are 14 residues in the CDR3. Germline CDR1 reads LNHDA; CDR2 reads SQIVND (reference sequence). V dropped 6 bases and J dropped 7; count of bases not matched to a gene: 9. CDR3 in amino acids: CASRTTTGDNEQFF. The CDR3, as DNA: TGTGCCAGTAGGACGACTACAGGGGATAATGAGCAGTTCTTC.

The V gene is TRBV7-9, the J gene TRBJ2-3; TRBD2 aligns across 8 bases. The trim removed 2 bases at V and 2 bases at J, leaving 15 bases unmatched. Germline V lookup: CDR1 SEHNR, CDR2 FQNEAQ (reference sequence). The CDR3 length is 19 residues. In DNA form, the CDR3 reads TGTGCCAGCAGCTTAAATCCCAACTTAGAGCGGGAGTCCACAGATACGCAGTATTTT. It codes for CASSLNPNLERESTDTQYF.

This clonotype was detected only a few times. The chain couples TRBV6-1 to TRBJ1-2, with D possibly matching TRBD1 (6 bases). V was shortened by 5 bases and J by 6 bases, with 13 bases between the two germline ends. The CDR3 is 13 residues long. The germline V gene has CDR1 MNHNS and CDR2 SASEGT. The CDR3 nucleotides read TGTGCCAGCAGTCAACGGACAGTTAATGGCTACACCTTC. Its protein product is CASSQRTVNGYTF.

This CDR3 reads CASSEPQGAAYNEQFF. CDR3 bases: TGTGCCAGCAGCGAACCCCAGGGGGCCGCCTACAATGAGCAGTTCTTC. The chain couples TRBV6-2 or TRBV6-3 to TRBJ2-1, with TRBD1 matching over 8 bases. The CDR3 loop spans 16 amino acids. Germline V gene data show CDR1 as MNHEY and CDR2 as SVGEGT. The V gene end was trimmed by 6 bases and the J gene end by 2 bases; junction bases not matched to a gene: 9.

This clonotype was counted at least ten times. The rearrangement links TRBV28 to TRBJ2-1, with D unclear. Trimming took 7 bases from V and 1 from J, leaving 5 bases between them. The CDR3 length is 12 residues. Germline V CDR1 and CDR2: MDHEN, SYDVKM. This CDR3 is CASTNSYNEQFF. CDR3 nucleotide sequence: TGTGCCAGCACGAATTCCTACAATGAGCAGTTCTTC.